The 15 T cell receptor beta chains listed next were all sequenced from one sample in a study of cytomegalovirus exposure and HLA in healthy donors. Primers: 60 Vbeta forward and 13 Jbeta reverse. The method was immunoSEQ multiplex PCR; TCRdb's version includes in-frame clones alone and lacks a portion of them. The repertoire holds 120,000 or so clones, 60% to 85% seen once, with 0.95% to 1.5% in the top ten. The specimen was PBMCs. Receptors originate from a female donor in good health and CMV-seronegative.

The chain carries TRBV7-8 and TRBJ2-2, with D possibly being TRBD1 (6 bases). The length of the CDR3 is 16 residues. Trimming left V 5 bases short and J 1 base short, with 14 bases between. Looked up from germline, CDR1 is SGHVS and CDR2 is FQNEAQ. The CDR3 protein is CASSPSGTMNTGELFF. The CDR3 DNA reads TGTGCCAGCAGCCCATCCGGGACAATGAACACCGGGGAGCTGTTTTTT. The complete variable domain, with remaining parts taken from reference TRBV7-8 and TRBJ2-2, reads GAGVSQSPRYKVAKRGQDVALRCDPISGHVSLFWYQQALGQGPEFLTYFQNEAQLDKSGLPSDRFFAERPEGSVSTLKIQRTQQEDSAVYLCASSPSGTMNTGELFFGEGSRLTVL.

This clone has a handful of counts. V is TRBV29-1 and J is TRBJ2-6, with 7 bases aligning to TRBD1. The CDR3 length is 16 residues. Germline CDR1 is SQVTM and CDR2 is ANQGSEA. V shed 4 bases, J shed 0 bases, and the junction held 6 bases outside the gene matches. CDR3 protein: CSVVGRGNSGANVLTF. In nucleotides, the CDR3 is TGCAGCGTTGTGGGCAGGGGGAACTCTGGGGCCAACGTCCTGACTTTC.

The CDR3 coding sequence is TGTGCCAGCAGACCCTGGGACTTTGGAGGGGCGGATACGCAGTATTTT. As protein: CASRPWDFGGADTQYF. V usage is TRBV2 and J usage is TRBJ2-3; possible D gene TRBD2, 6 bases. This CDR3 is 16 amino acids long. CDR1 SNHLY and CDR2 FYNNEI come from the germline V gene. Trimming removed 6 bases at V and 6 bases at J, with 22 bases between.

The chain employs TRBV10-3 and TRBJ1-5; TRBD1 aligns across 7 bases. The germline CDR1 and CDR2 sequences are ENHRY and SYGVKD. The trim removed 6 bases at V and 2 bases at J, leaving 4 bases unmatched. The CDR3 totals 14 residues. The CDR3 nucleotides are TGTGCCATCAGGGAGGGGGCTGGCAATCAGCCCCAGCATTTT. This codes for CAIREGAGNQPQHF.

The V call is TRBV5-1, the J call TRBJ2-2; the D gene is possibly TRBD2 (6 bases). CDR3 length: 17 residues. Germline CDR1 is SGHRS and CDR2 is YFSETQ. V was cut by 2 bases and J by 5 bases, with 19 bases left in between. CDR3 in amino acids: CASSLTSTNQGTGELFF. CDR3 sequence (DNA): TGCGCCAGCAGCTTAACTAGCACAAACCAGGGAACCGGGGAGCTGTTTTTT.

The chain recombines TRBV18 with TRBJ2-3; D not certain. From germline, CDR1 is KGHSH and CDR2 LQKENI. The germline V and J ends were trimmed by 3 bases and 4 bases, with 5 bases remaining between them. The CDR3 extends over 12 amino acids. CDR3 nucleotides: TGTGCCAGCTCACCCACTTCAGATACGCAGTATTTT. It translates to CASSPTSDTQYF.

The gene calls are TRBV7-3 and TRBJ1-1; D gene unclear. The germline V gene has CDR1 SGHTA and CDR2 FQGTGA. The length of the CDR3 is 13 residues. Trimming stripped 1 base from V and 5 bases from J, with 8 bases between. The CDR3 nucleotides are TGTGCCAGCAGCTTAAGAGAGGGAACTGAAGCTTTCTTT. Amino acids: CASSLREGTEAFF.

This clone came up once. The chain uses TRBV6-1 and TRBJ1-1; TRBD1 agrees at 7 bases. V was pared by 2 bases and J by 5 bases, with 8 bases of the junction left unmatched. The CDR3 consists of 15 residues. Germline-derived CDR1 and CDR2 are MNHNS and SASEGT. CDR3 region: CASSEKEGASTEAFF. The CDR3 DNA reads as TGTGCCAGCAGTGAAAAAGAGGGGGCGAGTACTGAAGCTTTCTTT.

The chain joins TRBV9 to TRBJ2-3; D may be TRBD2 (6 bases). The CDR3 covers 14 residues. Germline loops: CDR1 SGDLS, CDR2 YYNGEE. Trimming cost V 8 bases and J 2 bases, with 15 bases left between them. In nucleotides, the CDR3 is TGTGCCAGAGTTCGGAGGGCAAACACAGATACGCAGTATTTT. This sequence encodes CARVRRANTDTQYF. Based on the CDR3 plus reference TRBV9 and TRBJ2-3, the full variable domain is DSGVTQTPKHLITATGQRVTLRCSPRSGDLSVYWYQQSLDQGLQFLIQYYNGEERAKGNILERFSAQQFPDLHSELNLSSLELGDSALYFCARVRRANTDTQYFGPGTRLTVL.

CDR3 sequence reads: CASSTSAQSDTQYF. The CDR3 region has the DNA TGTGCCAGCAGCACTAGCGCCCAGTCAGATACGCAGTATTTT. The J gene is TRBJ2-3, the V gene TRBV7-8, with 7 bases lining up with TRBD2. Germline V CDR1 and CDR2: SGHVS, FQNEAQ. J lost 4 bases, V lost 5 bases, and 6 bases had no gene match. CDR3 length: 14 amino acids.

The chain links TRBV5-1 to TRBJ2-1; D is possibly TRBD1 (5 bases). Germline CDR1 is SGHRS and CDR2 is YFSETQ. Trimming removed 0 bases at V and 3 bases at J, with 10 bases between. There are 15 residues in the CDR3. CDR3 residues: CASSLVREYYNEQFF. The DNA for the CDR3 is TGCGCCAGCAGCTTGGTCAGGGAATACTACAATGAGCAGTTCTTC.

This clone was recorded only once. The gene calls are TRBV5-6 and TRBJ2-3; 8 bases line up with TRBD2. This CDR3 has 17 residues. Unmatched junction bases numbered 7, after V lost 1 base and J lost 0 bases. Germline lookup yields CDR1 SGHDT and CDR2 YYEEEE. The CDR3 sequence: CASSLRTSGTSTDTQYF. CDR3 nucleotides: TGTGCCAGCAGCTTGAGAACTAGCGGAACAAGCACAGATACGCAGTATTTT.

The rearrangement joins TRBV7-2 to TRBJ2-7; D not resolved. Trimming removed 5 bases at V and 6 bases at J, with 11 bases between. The CDR3 totals 12 residues. Germline loops: CDR1 SGHTA, CDR2 FQGNSA. The CDR3 DNA sequence: TGTGCCAGCAGCCCCTCTCCCCGCGAGCAGTACTTC. This sequence encodes CASSPSPREQYF.

This chain uses TRBV7-8 with TRBJ2-7; no reliable D call. Per the germline V gene, CDR1 is SGHVS and CDR2 is FQNEAQ. CDR3 length: 14 amino acids. Trimming removed 1 base from V and 3 bases from J, with 10 bases in between. The CDR3 is CASSLDYSNYEQYF. Here the CDR3 DNA reads TGTGCCAGCAGCTTAGACTACTCTAACTACGAGCAGTACTTC. The variable domain in full, completed from reference TRBV7-8 and TRBJ2-7, reads GAGVSQSPRYKVAKRGQDVALRCDPISGHVSLFWYQQALGQGPEFLTYFQNEAQLDKSGLPSDRFFAERPEGSVSTLKIQRTQQEDSAVYLCASSLDYSNYEQYFGPGTRLTVT.

The chain joins TRBV5-6 to TRBJ2-3, with D perhaps TRBD2 (7 bases). CDR1 SGHDT and CDR2 YYEEEE come from the germline V gene. The CDR3 has 15 amino acids. Between the trimmed V and J ends, which lost 4 bases and 3 bases, there was a span of 15 bases. The CDR3 loop is CASSLKGGSTDTQYF. The CDR3 coding sequence is TGTGCCAGCAGCCTAAAGGGGGGGTCAACAGATACGCAGTATTTT.